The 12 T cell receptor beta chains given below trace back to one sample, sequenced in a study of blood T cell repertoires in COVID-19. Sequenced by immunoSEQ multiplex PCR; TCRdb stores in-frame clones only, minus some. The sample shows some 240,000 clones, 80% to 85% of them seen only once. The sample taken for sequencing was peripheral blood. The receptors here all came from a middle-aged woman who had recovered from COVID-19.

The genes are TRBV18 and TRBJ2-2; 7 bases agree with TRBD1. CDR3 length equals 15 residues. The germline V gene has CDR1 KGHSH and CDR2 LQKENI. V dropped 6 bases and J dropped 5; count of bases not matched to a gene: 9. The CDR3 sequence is CASSQTGTVTGELFF. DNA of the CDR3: TGTGCCAGCTCCCAAACCGGGACAGTGACCGGGGAGCTGTTTTTT.

CDR3 in amino acids: CASTTTGGGYGYTF. CDR3 nucleotides: TGTGCCAGCACCACGACAGGGGGTGGCTATGGCTACACCTTC. The chain combines TRBV3-1 (or the pseudogene TRBV3-2) with TRBJ1-2; 9 bases align to TRBD1. Germline CDR1 reads LGHDT; CDR2 reads YNNKEL (reference sequence). The CDR3 runs 14 residues. Trimming took 7 bases from V and 4 from J; bases not matched to a gene: 7.

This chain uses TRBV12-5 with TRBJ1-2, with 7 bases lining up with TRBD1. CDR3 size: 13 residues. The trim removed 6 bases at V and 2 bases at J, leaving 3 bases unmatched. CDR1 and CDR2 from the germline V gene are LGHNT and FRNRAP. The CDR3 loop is CASGLGQNYGYTF. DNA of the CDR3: TGTGCTAGTGGGCTGGGACAGAACTATGGCTACACCTTC. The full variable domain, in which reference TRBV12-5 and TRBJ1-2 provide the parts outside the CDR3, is DARVTQTPRHKVTEMGQEVTMRCQPILGHNTVFWYRQTMMQGLELLAYFRNRAPLDDSGMPKDRFSAEMPDATLATLKIQPSEPRDSAVYFCASGLGQNYGYTFGSGTRLTVV.

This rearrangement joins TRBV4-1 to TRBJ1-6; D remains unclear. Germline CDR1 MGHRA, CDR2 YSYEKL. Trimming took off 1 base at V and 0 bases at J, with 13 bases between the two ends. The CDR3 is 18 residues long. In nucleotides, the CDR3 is TGCGCCAGCAGCCAAGGCCTACCCCGTAGCTCCTATAATTCACCCCTCCACTTT. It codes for CASSQGLPRSSYNSPLHF.

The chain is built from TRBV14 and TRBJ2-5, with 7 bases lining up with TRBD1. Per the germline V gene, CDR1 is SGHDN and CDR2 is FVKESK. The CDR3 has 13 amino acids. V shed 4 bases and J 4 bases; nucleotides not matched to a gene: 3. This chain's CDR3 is CASSLRGRETQYF. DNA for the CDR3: TGTGCCAGCAGCCTTAGGGGGCGAGAGACCCAGTACTTC.

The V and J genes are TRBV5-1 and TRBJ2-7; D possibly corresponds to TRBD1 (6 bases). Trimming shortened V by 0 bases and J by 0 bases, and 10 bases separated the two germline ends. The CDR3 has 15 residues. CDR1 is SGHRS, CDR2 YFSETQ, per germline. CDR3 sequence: CASSLATGISYEQYF. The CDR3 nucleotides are TGCGCCAGCAGCTTGGCCACAGGGATCTCCTACGAGCAGTACTTC.

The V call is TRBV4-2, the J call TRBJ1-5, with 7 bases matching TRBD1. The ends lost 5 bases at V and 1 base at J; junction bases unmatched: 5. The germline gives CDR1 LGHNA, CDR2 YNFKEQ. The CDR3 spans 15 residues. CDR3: CASSVRQGSNQPQHF. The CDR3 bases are TGTGCCAGCAGCGTCCGACAGGGAAGCAATCAGCCCCAGCATTTT.

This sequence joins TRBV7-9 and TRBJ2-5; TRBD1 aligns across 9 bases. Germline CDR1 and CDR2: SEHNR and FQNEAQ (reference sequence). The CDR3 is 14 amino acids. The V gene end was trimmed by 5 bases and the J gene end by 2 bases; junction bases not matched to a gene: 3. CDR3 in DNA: TGTGCCAGCAGCCTGGGACAGGGACAAGAGACCCAGTACTTC. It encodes CASSLGQGQETQYF.

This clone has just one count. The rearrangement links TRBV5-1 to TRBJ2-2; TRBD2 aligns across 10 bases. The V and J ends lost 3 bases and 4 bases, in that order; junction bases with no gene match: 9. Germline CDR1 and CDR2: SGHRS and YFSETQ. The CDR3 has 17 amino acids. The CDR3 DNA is TGCGCCAGCAGCTCAAGTGGGACTAGCGAAAGCACCGGGGAGCTGTTTTTT. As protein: CASSSSGTSESTGELFF.

DNA of the CDR3: TGTGCCAGCAGCCCGCGACAGGGGCCCACAGATACGCAGTATTTT. Amino acid sequence: CASSPRQGPTDTQYF. The V gene is TRBV7-9, the J gene TRBJ2-3; the match to TRBD1 covers 8 bases. The junction had 6 bases not matched to a gene; V was cut back by 5 bases and J by 2 bases. The CDR3 is 15 residues long. CDR1 and CDR2 from the germline V gene are SEHNR and FQNEAQ (reference sequence).

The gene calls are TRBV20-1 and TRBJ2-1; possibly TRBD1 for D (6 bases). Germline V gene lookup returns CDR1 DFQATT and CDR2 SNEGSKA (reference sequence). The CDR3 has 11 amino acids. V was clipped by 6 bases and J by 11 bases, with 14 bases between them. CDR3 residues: CSADMDSKQFF. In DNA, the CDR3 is TGCAGTGCGGATATGGACAGCAAGCAGTTCTTC.

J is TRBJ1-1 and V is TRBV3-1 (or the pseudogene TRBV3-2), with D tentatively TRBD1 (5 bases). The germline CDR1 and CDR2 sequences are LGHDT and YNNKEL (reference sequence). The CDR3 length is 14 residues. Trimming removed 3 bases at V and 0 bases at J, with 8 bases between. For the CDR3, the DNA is TGTGCCAGCAGCCACAGGGTAATGAACACTGAAGCTTTCTTT. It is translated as CASSHRVMNTEAFF.